One T cell receptor (beta chain) is described in this entry. No antigen is known for it. Treatment specified: about 20 received Ad26.COV2.S at low or high dose, single or two shots; several received placebo; per-sample allocation not given. Sampling was done on day 63 after the first vaccine or placebo injection. What was given as vaccine was an Ad26 vector encoding Wuhan-strain SARS-CoV-2 spike. The data originate from a study of Ad26.COV2.S vaccination and SARS-CoV-2 variants. Turning to the study itself: Enrolled in COV1001, the donor was in the Ad26.COV2.S trial arm, which received the vaccine.

Findings and caveats of the study: There was a possibility that the TCR breadth and depth analyses underestimated total T cell responses.

Germline V gene data show CDR1 as MNHEY and CDR2 as SVGEGT. This CDR3 region has 13 residues. After removal of 5 bases from V and 4 bases from J, the junction contained 4 bases not matched to a gene. Assay: immunoSEQ multiplex PCR; the TCRdb copy retains only in-frame clones and omits some. The data hold 300,000 to 350,000 clones, with around 89% observed a single time. The chain carries TRBV6-2 or TRBV6-3 and TRBJ1-1; 7 nucleotides agree with TRBD1. The specimen was peripheral blood, collected in a trial of Ad26.COV2.S vaccine versus placebo. The receptor's source is a person aged 18-65 years who received the Ad26.COV2.S COVID-19 vaccine or a placebo. CDR3: CASSQQGFTEAFF. The CDR3 DNA follows: TGTGCCAGCAGTCAACAGGGGTTCACTGAAGCTTTCTTT.